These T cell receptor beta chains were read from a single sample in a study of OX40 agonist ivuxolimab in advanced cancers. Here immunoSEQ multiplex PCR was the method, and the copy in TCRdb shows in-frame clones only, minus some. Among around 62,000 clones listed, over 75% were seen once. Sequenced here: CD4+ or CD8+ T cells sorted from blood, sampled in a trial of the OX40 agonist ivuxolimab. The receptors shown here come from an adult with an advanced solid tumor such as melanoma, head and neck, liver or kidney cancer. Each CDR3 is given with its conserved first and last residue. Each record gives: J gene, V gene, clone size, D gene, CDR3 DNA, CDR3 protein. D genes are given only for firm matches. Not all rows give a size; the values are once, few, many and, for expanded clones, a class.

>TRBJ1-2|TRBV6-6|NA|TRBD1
TGTGCCAGCAGCTCCTGGACAGGGGGCTACTATGGCTACACCTTC
CASSSWTGGYYGYTF
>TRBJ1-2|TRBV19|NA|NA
TGTGCCACACGGCTGTTGGGGGGCGTCGGCTACACCTTC
CATRLLGGVGYTF
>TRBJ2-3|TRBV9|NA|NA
TGTGCCAGCAGCGTAACCCCCAGGACAGATACGCAGTATTTT
CASSVTPRTDTQYF
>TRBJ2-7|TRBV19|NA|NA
TGTGCCAGTAGTGTTAAGGGACAACCCTCCTACGAGCAGTACTTC
CASSVKGQPSYEQYF
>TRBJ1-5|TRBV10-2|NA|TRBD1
TGCGCCAGTAGAGACAGGGGTTGGGATCAGCCCCAGCATTTT
CASRDRGWDQPQHF
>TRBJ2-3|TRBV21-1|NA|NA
TGTGCCAGCAGCTTGGATAGGCGGGGTTGGACAGATACGCAGTATTTT
CASSLDRRGWTDTQYF
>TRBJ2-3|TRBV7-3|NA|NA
TGTGCCAGCAGCTTAAGAAGCCGTAGCACAGATACGCAGTATTTT
CASSLRSRSTDTQYF
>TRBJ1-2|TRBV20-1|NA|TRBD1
TGCAGTGCTGACAGGGGTTATGGCTACACCTTC
CSADRGYGYTF
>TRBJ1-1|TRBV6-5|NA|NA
TGTGCCAGCAGTACCCGGTGGAGTCAGAGCACTGAAGCTTTCTTT
CASSTRWSQSTEAFF
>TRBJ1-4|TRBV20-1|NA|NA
TGCAGTGCGGGGCCTGGAGAAAAACTGTTTTTT
CSAGPGEKLFF
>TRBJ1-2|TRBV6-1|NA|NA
TGTGCCAGCGGTCGGTTTCAAGATGGCTACACCTTC
CASGRFQDGYTF
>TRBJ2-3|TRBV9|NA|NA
TGTGCCAGCAACCCAGCGGGTGGAGATACGCAGTATTTT
CASNPAGGDTQYF
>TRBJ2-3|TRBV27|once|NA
TGTGCCAGCAGTTTATTAGGGACTCCGAGCGATACGCAGTATTTT
CASSLLGTPSDTQYF
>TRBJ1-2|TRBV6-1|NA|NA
TGTGCCAGCAGTGAAGTAGGCGGGACCTCTTATGGCTACACCTTC
CASSEVGGTSYGYTF
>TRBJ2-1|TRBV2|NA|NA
TGTGCCAGCAGTGAAATGTCCGGGGACCGGTTCTTC
CASSEMSGDRFF
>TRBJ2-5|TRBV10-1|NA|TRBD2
TGCGCCAGCAGTGAGGGCGGGGGGCGAGAGACCCAGTACTTC
CASSEGGGRETQYF
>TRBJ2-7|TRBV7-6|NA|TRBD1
TGTGCCAGCAGCTTTGCCGGGACAGGGGGGTACGAGCAGTACTTC
CASSFAGTGGYEQYF
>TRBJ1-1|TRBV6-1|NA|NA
TGTGCCAGCAGACGACAGGAAGCTTTCTTT
CASRRQEAFF
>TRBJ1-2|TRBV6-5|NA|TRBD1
TGTGCCAGCAGCCCACAGGGGTCCTATGGCTACACCTTC
CASSPQGSYGYTF
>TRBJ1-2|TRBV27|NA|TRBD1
TGTGCCAGCAGTTTAGGACAGGGGAACTATGGCTACACCTTC
CASSLGQGNYGYTF
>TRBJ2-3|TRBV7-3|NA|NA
TGTGCCAGCAGCTTACGAGGGGGGCCGCTTAGCACAGATACGCAGTATTTT
CASSLRGGPLSTDTQYF
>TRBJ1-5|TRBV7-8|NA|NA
TGTGCCAGCAGCTTAGAGGATCGGCAGCCCCAGCATTTT
CASSLEDRQPQHF
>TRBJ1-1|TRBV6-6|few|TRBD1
TGTGCCAGCAGTTACATGACAGGGGCGAACACTGAAGCTTTCTTT
CASSYMTGANTEAFF
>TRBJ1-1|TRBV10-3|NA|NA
TGTGCCATCAGTGGCGGGAGTAGACTAGAAGCTTTCTTT
CAISGGSRLEAFF
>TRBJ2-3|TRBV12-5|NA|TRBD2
TGTGCTAGTGGTATAGCGGGGGTCACAGATACGCAGTATTTT
CASGIAGVTDTQYF
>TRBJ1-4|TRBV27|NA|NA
TGTGCCAGCCTGGGCCATTTGGCCCATGAAAAACTGTTTTTT
CASLGHLAHEKLFF
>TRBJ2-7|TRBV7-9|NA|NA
TGTGCCAGCAGCTTAAACTCCTACGAGCAGTACTTC
CASSLNSYEQYF
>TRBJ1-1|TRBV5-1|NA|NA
TGCGCCAGCAGACCTAGGGAAAAGGGGGAAGGGACTGAAGCTTTCTTT
CASRPREKGEGTEAFF
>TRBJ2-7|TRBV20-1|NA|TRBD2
TGCAGTGCCAGGACTAGCGGGGGTCTGTACTTC
CSARTSGGLYF
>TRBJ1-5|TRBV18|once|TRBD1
TGTGCCAGCTCACCTAATACAGGGGGCAGGGATCAGCCCCAGCATTTT
CASSPNTGGRDQPQHF
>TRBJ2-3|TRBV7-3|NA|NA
TGTGCCAGCAGCTTAACGGGGAACGCGGAAAGCACAGATACGCAGTATTTT
CASSLTGNAESTDTQYF
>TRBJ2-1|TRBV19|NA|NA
TGTGCCAGTAGTATCTGGCAGTTAGGAAACAATGAGCAGTTCTTC
CASSIWQLGNNEQFF
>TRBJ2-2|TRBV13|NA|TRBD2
TGTGCCAGCAGCTTAGTAGCGGGGGCGAACACCGGGGAGCTGTTTTTT
CASSLVAGANTGELFF
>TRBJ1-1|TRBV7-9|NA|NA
TGTGCCAGCAGCCCAGGGACGTGGAACACTGAAGCTTTCTTT
CASSPGTWNTEAFF
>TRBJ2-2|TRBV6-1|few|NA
TGTGCCAGCAGCCTAGCCCTAGTAGGCACCGGGGAGCTGTTTTTT
CASSLALVGTGELFF
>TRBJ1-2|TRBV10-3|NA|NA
TGTGCCATCAGTGAGTCTACAGGCCTTAACTATGGCTACACCTTC
CAISESTGLNYGYTF
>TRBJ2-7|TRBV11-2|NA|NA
TGTGCCAGCAGCCTCCCCCAGGGAGAAACCTACGAGCAGTACTTC
CASSLPQGETYEQYF
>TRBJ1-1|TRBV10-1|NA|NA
TGCGCCAGCAGCGTGAACATGAACACTGAAGCTTTCTTT
CASSVNMNTEAFF
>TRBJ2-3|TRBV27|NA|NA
TGTGCCACCAGGTCTTTCACAGATACGCAGTATTTT
CATRSFTDTQYF
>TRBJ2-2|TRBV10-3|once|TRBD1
TGTGCCATCAGTGAAACCCCAGGGGGCATAACCGGGGAGCTGTTTTTT
CAISETPGGITGELFF
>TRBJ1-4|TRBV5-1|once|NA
TGCGCCAGCAGCCCGCCCGGTAATGAAAAACTGTTTTTT
CASSPPGNEKLFF
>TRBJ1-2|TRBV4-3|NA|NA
TGCGCCAGCAGCCACGGACAGACCTATGGCTACACCTTC
CASSHGQTYGYTF
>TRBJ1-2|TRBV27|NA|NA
TGTGCCAGCAGTTTAGGGAACCTAGCGGGATACACCTTC
CASSLGNLAGYTF
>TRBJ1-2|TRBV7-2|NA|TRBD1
TGTGCCAGCAGCTCGAGACAGGGGGACTATGGCTACACCTTC
CASSSRQGDYGYTF
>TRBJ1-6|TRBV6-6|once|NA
TGTGCCAGCAGCAAACCTAATTCACCCCTCCACTTT
CASSKPNSPLHF
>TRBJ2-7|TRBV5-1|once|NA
TGCGCCAGCAGCTCCCGGGACGGGGTTTACGAGCAGTACTTC
CASSSRDGVYEQYF
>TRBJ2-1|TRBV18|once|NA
TGTGCCAGCTCACCAGGGGACGGGTCCGGGCAGTTCTTC
CASSPGDGSGQFF
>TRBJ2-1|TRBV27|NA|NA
TGTGCCAGCAGTATTTCAGGGAGCTCCTACAATGAGCAGTTCTTC
CASSISGSSYNEQFF